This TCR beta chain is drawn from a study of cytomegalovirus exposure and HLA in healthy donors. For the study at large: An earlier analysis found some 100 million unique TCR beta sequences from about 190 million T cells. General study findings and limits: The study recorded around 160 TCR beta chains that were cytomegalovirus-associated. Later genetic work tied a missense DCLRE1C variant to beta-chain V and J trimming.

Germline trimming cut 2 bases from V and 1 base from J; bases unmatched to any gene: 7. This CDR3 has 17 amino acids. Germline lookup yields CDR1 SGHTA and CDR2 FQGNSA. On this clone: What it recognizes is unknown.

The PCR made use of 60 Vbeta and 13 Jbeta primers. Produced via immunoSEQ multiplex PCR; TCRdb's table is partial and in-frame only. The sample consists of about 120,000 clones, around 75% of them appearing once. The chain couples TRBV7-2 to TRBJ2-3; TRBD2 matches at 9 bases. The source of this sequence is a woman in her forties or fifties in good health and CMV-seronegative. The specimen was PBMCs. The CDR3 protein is CASSLFSRTSGTDTQYF. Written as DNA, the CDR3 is TGTGCCAGCAGCTTATTTTCGCGGACTAGCGGCACAGATACGCAGTATTTT.